This TCR beta chain emerged from a study of blood T cells in healthy people across ages. Combining a sample-barcoded 5' primer with a J-beta primer mix, a second PCR ran for roughly 6 to 12 cycles. TCRdb passed the 5' RACE reads through MiXCR, listing each CDR3 protein once. The table has nearly 800,000 distinct CDR3 sequences, approximately 53% seen once; the top ten hold roughly 24%. The donors, healthy Caucasians from Russia, were aged about 6 to 95. The receptor was derived from a man in his forties in good health. Sample: blood.

CDR3 in amino acids: CASSRGETAYEQYF. CDR3 nucleotide sequence: TGTGCCAGCTCCCGGGGGGAGACAGCCTACGAGCAGTACTTC. This rearrangement joins TRBV18 to TRBJ2-5; 7 positions match TRBD2. Matching the DNA end better, TRBJ2-7 makes the J call doubtful. The CDR3 covers 14 residues. Germline V gene sequence: CDR1 KGHSH, CDR2 LQKENI.